This TCR beta chain was documented in a study of somatic mutations in cytotoxic T cells in rheumatoid arthritis. Isolating CD4+ and CD8+ cells involved positive magnetic bead selection on an AutoMACS. Their purity was then checked by flow cytometry. CDR1 SGHRS and CDR2 YFSETQ come from the germline V gene. There are 14 residues in the CDR3. The V end lost 0 bases, the J end lost 7 bases, and 14 bases lay between the germline ends. Profiling relied on immunoSEQ multiplex PCR, and the TCRdb table lists in-frame clones only, not all of them. The sample contains approximately 9,400 clones, more than 70% of which appear only once.

The sample was CD8+ T cells sorted from blood. The origin of this receptor is an adult with rheumatoid arthritis. The genes are TRBV5-1 and TRBJ2-7; D not certain. CDR3 coding DNA: TGCGCCAGCAGCTTGGCCCCGGGTGGGCGGGAGCAGTACTTC. Encoded protein: CASSLAPGGREQYF.